This is a list of T cell receptor beta chains from one sample in a study of T cell repertoires in cytomegalovirus infection. TCRdb re-derived calls from the reads in MiXCR, one entry per CDR3 protein. The sample includes around 310,000 distinct CDR3 sequences, 17% seen only once; the top ten take around 11%. The sequencing sample was made of PBMCs. All receptors derive from a human donor in good health (CMV status not recorded). Some clones in this sample may be carry-over from other donors' samples. CDR3s include the opening cysteine and the closing phenylalanine or tryptophan. A D gene is named only where the DNA matches it firmly. Expanded clones are given a class, and other clones once, few, many or no size at all.

J gene: TRBJ1-2; clone size: many; D gene: TRBD1; V gene: TRBV5-6; CDR3 protein: CASSEPQGAYGYTF; CDR3 DNA: TGTGCCAGCAGCGAACCGCAGGGGGCTTATGGCTACACCTTC
J gene: TRBJ2-1; clone size: .; D gene: .; V gene: TRBV7-6; CDR3 protein: CASSSPEGRNYNEQFF; CDR3 DNA: TGTGCCAGCAGTTCCCCGGAAGGAAGGAACTACAATGAGCAGTTCTTC
J gene: TRBJ2-2; clone size: few; D gene: .; V gene: TRBV4-3; CDR3 protein: CASSQDPGSGGELFF; CDR3 DNA: TGCGCCAGCAGCCAAGATCCGGGGAGTGGCGGGGAGCTGTTTTTT
J gene: TRBJ1-5; clone size: many; D gene: TRBD1; V gene: TRBV12-3/TRBV12-4; CDR3 protein: CASSLNSWLRQGGQPQHF; CDR3 DNA: TGTGCCAGCAGTTTAAATTCCTGGCTCCGACAGGGTGGACAGCCCCAGCATTTT
J gene: TRBJ2-5; clone size: many; D gene: TRBD1; V gene: TRBV5-5; CDR3 protein: CASSTGQPQETQYF; CDR3 DNA: TGTGCCAGCAGCACGGGACAGCCCCAAGAGACCCAGTACTTC
J gene: TRBJ1-1; clone size: .; D gene: .; V gene: TRBV24-1; CDR3 protein: CATRSHGNTEAFF; CDR3 DNA: TGTGCCACCAGGAGTCACGGGAACACTGAAGCTTTCTTT
J gene: TRBJ1-1; clone size: few; D gene: .; V gene: TRBV19; CDR3 protein: CASSIAYRVGSPFDTEAFF; CDR3 DNA: TGTGCCAGTAGTATAGCCTACAGGGTCGGGTCCCCTTTCGACACTGAAGCTTTCTTT
J gene: TRBJ1-2; clone size: .; D gene: .; V gene: TRBV20-1; CDR3 protein: CSARSGQDVFYTF; CDR3 DNA: TGCAGTGCTAGATCCGGGCAGGACGTTTTCTACACCTTC
J gene: TRBJ2-1; clone size: few; D gene: TRBD2; V gene: TRBV6-2/TRBV6-3; CDR3 protein: CASIRGRLAAPGDNEQFF; CDR3 DNA: TGTGCCAGCATAAGAGGGAGACTAGCGGCTCCCGGGGACAATGAGCAGTTCTTC
J gene: TRBJ2-7; clone size: few; D gene: TRBD1; V gene: TRBV4-1; CDR3 protein: CASSQIGTGSYEQYF; CDR3 DNA: TGCGCCAGCAGCCAAATCGGGACAGGGTCATACGAGCAGTACTTC
J gene: TRBJ2-3; clone size: many; D gene: .; V gene: TRBV29-1; CDR3 protein: CSASKRGPRRTGDTQYF; CDR3 DNA: TGCAGCGCATCCAAAAGAGGACCGAGACGGACCGGAGATACGCAGTATTTT